The 7 T cell receptor beta chains below were found in one sample sequenced in a study of identical twins. A single record per CDR3 protein comes from TCRdb applying MiXCR to the 5' RACE reads. The sample comprises hundreds of thousands of distinct CDR3 sequences, around a sixth of which are singletons, and around 13% rests with the top ten. This sample was shared with a second study, whose subject was T cells expressing NK-cell markers.

What was sequenced was PBMCs. Receptor source: a woman under 30 in good health.

This clonotype has more than one count but fewer than ten. This chain uses TRBV25-1 with TRBJ2-1; D unclear. The germline V gene encodes CDR1 MGHDK and CDR2 SYGVNS. The CDR3 extends over 17 amino acids. The V end lost 3 bases, the J end lost 8 bases, and 23 bases lay between the germline ends. In DNA, the CDR3 is TGTGCCAGCAGTGACCCAATCGGGCACCCGCGAAGGGATGAGCAGTTCTTC. Its protein is CASSDPIGHPRRDEQFF.

The genes are TRBV20-1 and TRBJ2-5, with 7 bases identical to TRBD1. The V gene's germline CDR1 is DFQATT and CDR2 SNEGSKA (reference sequence). Unmatched junction bases numbered 2, after V lost 6 bases and J lost 7 bases. CDR3 length: 10 amino acids. The CDR3 DNA follows: TGCAGTGCCCGGACAGGGACCCAGTACTTC. It translates to CSARTGTQYF.

The chain employs TRBV9 and TRBJ2-3; 14 bases line up with TRBD2. Germline V gives CDR1 SGDLS, CDR2 YYNGEE. V gave up 3 bases and J gave up 3 bases; unmatched junction bases: 6. This CDR3 is built from 17 residues. The CDR3 DNA follows: TGTGCCAGCAGCGAGAGGGGACTAGCGGGAGCTACAGATACGCAGTATTTT. Protein sequence: CASSERGLAGATDTQYF.

The chain couples TRBV20-1 to TRBJ2-6; TRBD2 aligns across 7 bases. Looked up from germline, CDR1 is DFQATT and CDR2 is SNEGSKA (reference sequence). V gave up 2 bases and J gave up 2 bases; unmatched junction bases: 12. The CDR3 has 18 residues. The CDR3 coding sequence is TGCAGTGCTAGAACTCCCGGGGGAGGGGTAGCTGGGGCCAACGTCCTGACTTTC. Protein: CSARTPGGGVAGANVLTF.

The chain links TRBV20-1 to TRBJ2-1; TRBD2 agrees at 9 bases. V lost 6 bases and J lost 7; bases outside the gene matches: 16. The CDR3 loop spans 16 amino acids. CDR1 and CDR2 from the germline V gene are DFQATT and SNEGSKA (reference sequence). CDR3 loop: CSAPTSGARGSNEQFF. CDR3 bases: TGCAGTGCCCCGACTAGCGGAGCGAGGGGATCAAATGAGCAGTTCTTC.

The chain has TRBV5-1 and TRBJ2-5, with 7 bases lining up with TRBD2. The CDR3 runs 13 residues. Germline CDR1 is SGHRS and CDR2 is YFSETQ. Trimming removed 0 bases from V and 7 bases from J; junction bases left unmatched: 3. The chain's CDR3 is CASSLAREGTQYF. CDR3 coding DNA: TGCGCCAGCAGCTTGGCCAGGGAGGGGACCCAGTACTTC. The full variable domain, completed using reference TRBV5-1 and TRBJ2-5, is KAGVTQTPRYLIKTRGQQVTLSCSPISGHRSVSWYQQTPGQGLQFLFEYFSETQRNKGNFPGRFSGRQFSNSRSEMNVSTLELGDSALYLCASSLAREGTQYFGPGTRLLVL.

This clonotype has a handful of counts. The chain joins TRBV6-9 to TRBJ2-4; maybe TRBD2 (6 bases). Looked up from germline, CDR1 is MNHGY and CDR2 is SVAAGI. The CDR3 is 13 amino acids. V was shortened by 6 bases and J by 5 bases, with 11 bases between the two germline ends. The CDR3 loop reads CASSEGGENIQYF. CDR3 bases: TGTGCCAGCAGCGAGGGAGGCGAAAACATTCAGTACTTC.